This passage covers 21 T cell receptor beta chains from one sample sequenced in a study of blood T cell repertoires in COVID-19. Clones were sequenced by immunoSEQ multiplex PCR, and TCRdb holds only the in-frame ones, with some missing. The sample includes just under 150,000 clones, approximately 84% of them seen just once. Sequenced material: peripheral blood. All receptors derive from a human donor with acute or convalescent COVID-19. The donor label of this sample is uncertain.

This chain connects TRBV29-1 to TRBJ1-5; D gene uncertain. This CDR3 is built from 12 residues. In germline, CDR1 is SQVTM, CDR2 ANQGSEA. Trimming stripped 7 bases from V and 2 bases from J, with 9 bases between. In DNA, the CDR3 is TGCAGCGGCCAAGAGGGCAATCAGCCCCAGCATTTT. This encodes CSGQEGNQPQHF.

This chain uses TRBV5-5 with TRBJ1-1; 7 nucleotides agree with TRBD1. This CDR3 has 14 amino acids. The ends lost 4 bases at V and 1 base at J; junction bases unmatched: 4. Germline CDR1 is SGHKS and CDR2 is YYEKEE (reference sequence). The CDR3 is CASSTGQTNTEAFF. The DNA of the CDR3 is TGTGCCAGCAGCACGGGACAGACGAACACTGAAGCTTTCTTT. The whole variable domain, filled in from reference TRBV5-5 and TRBJ1-1, reads DAGVTQSPTHLIKTRGQQVTLRCSPISGHKSVSWYQQVLGQGPQFIFQYYEKEERGRGNFPDRFSARQFPNYSSELNVNALLLGDSALYLCASSTGQTNTEAFFGQGTRLTVV.

This clone was detected a few times. The V call is TRBV3-1 (or the pseudogene TRBV3-2), the J call TRBJ1-2; 7 bases are a match to TRBD1. The CDR3 covers 12 residues. Trimming cost V 6 bases and J 13 bases; bases outside gene matches: 11. Looked up from germline, CDR1 is LGHDT and CDR2 is YNNKEL (reference sequence). Here the CDR3 DNA reads TGTGCCAGCAGACCCGCCGAGGGGGCTGTCACCTTC. Translation: CASRPAEGAVTF.

This chain links TRBV5-4 with TRBJ2-7; 10 bases are shared with TRBD1. Germline lookup yields CDR1 SGHNT and CDR2 YYREEE (reference sequence). The CDR3 has 15 residues. The ends lost 2 bases at V and 6 bases at J; junction bases unmatched: 8. CDR3 protein: CASSFPGGQGPEQYF. In DNA, the CDR3 is TGTGCCAGCAGCTTTCCAGGGGGACAGGGGCCCGAGCAGTACTTC.

V usage is TRBV12-3 or TRBV12-4 and J usage is TRBJ1-3; D is unresolved. The CDR3 length is 12 residues. V dropped 8 bases and J dropped 4 bases, with 9 bases sitting between them. The CDR3: CASRGDGNTIYF. The CDR3 DNA follows: TGTGCCAGCCGGGGAGACGGAAACACCATATATTTT.

This clone was observed once. This chain links TRBV6-4 with TRBJ1-1; D perhaps matches TRBD1 (5 bases). The CDR3 has 16 residues. The V end was cut by 6 bases, the J end by 1 base, with 18 bases between. CDR1 is MRHNA and CDR2 is SNTAGT in the germline V gene. The CDR3 DNA reads as TGTGCCAGCAGCAGAAATCCGGGACTGACGAACACTGAAGCTTTCTTT. Protein: CASSRNPGLTNTEAFF.

The chain employs TRBV10-3 and TRBJ2-3; possible D gene TRBD2, 6 bases. The CDR3 extends over 16 amino acids. V was pared by 8 bases and J by 2 bases, with 20 bases between. Germline V gene sequence: CDR1 ENHRY, CDR2 SYGVKD. DNA of the CDR3: TGTGCCATCCAGAACCATAGCGGTTACTCCACAGATACGCAGTATTTT. Protein sequence: CAIQNHSGYSTDTQYF.

This chain connects TRBV6-5 to TRBJ2-7; D unresolved. Germline CDR1 is MNHEY and CDR2 is SVGAGI. Trimming shortened V by 0 bases and J by 5 bases, and 11 bases separated the two germline ends. CDR3 length: 14 amino acids. DNA of the CDR3: TGTGCCAGCAGTTACTCGGGCCATGGCCACGAGCAGTACTTC. As protein: CASSYSGHGHEQYF.

There are a few counts of this clone. CDR3 protein: CAVEGGKSTDTQYF. DNA of the CDR3: TGTGCCGTCGAAGGAGGAAAAAGCACAGATACGCAGTATTTT. This chain joins TRBV6-5 and TRBJ2-3, with D perhaps matching TRBD2 (5 bases). CDR3 length equals 14 residues. V lost 11 bases and J 0 bases, leaving 15 bases between the germline ends. Germline loops: CDR1 MNHEY, CDR2 SVGAGI.

The rearrangement uses TRBV28 and TRBJ1-3; D is possibly TRBD1 (5 bases). Germline CDR1 is MDHEN and CDR2 is SYDVKM. Trimming stripped 5 bases from V and 1 base from J, with 12 bases between. The CDR3 is 15 residues long. The CDR3 is CASSRGTASGNTIYF. CDR3 coding DNA: TGTGCCAGCAGTCGCGGGACGGCTTCTGGAAACACCATATATTTT.

This sequence joins TRBV11-3 and TRBJ1-1, with unresolved D. V was pared by 6 bases and J by 1 base, with 12 bases between. There are 14 residues in the CDR3. Looked up from germline, CDR1 is SGHNT and CDR2 is YENEEA. The CDR3: CASSPGLTNTEAFF. The CDR3 bases are TGTGCCAGCAGTCCGGGTCTGACGAACACTGAAGCTTTCTTT.

This clone was picked up one time. The chain is built from TRBV7-3 and TRBJ1-1; D uncertain. V shed 4 bases and J shed 3 bases, with 9 bases lying between them. The CDR3 is 13 residues long. The germline V gene has CDR1 SGHTA and CDR2 FQGTGA. CDR3 sequence reads: CASSSGEDTEAFF. CDR3 DNA: TGTGCCAGCAGCTCCGGGGAGGACACTGAAGCTTTCTTT.

The rearrangement links TRBV3-1 (or the pseudogene TRBV3-2) to TRBJ2-5, with TRBD2 matching over 7 bases. V lost 2 bases and J lost 4; bases outside the gene matches: 7. Per germline, CDR1 LGHDT and CDR2 YNNKEL (reference sequence). There are 15 residues in the CDR3. DNA for the CDR3: TGTGCCAGCAGCCAATTCGCGGGGGAAGGAGAGACCCAGTACTTC. Encoded protein: CASSQFAGEGETQYF.

The chain is built from TRBV2 and TRBJ2-5; D is perhaps TRBD2 (5 bases). Trimming removed 5 bases from V and 5 bases from J, with 12 bases in between. The germline V gene encodes CDR1 SNHLY and CDR2 FYNNEI. The length of the CDR3 is 13 residues. The CDR3 protein is CASSWLAGETQYF. The CDR3 DNA sequence: TGTGCCAGCAGTTGGCTAGCTGGTGAGACCCAGTACTTC.

The chain carries TRBV7-3 and TRBJ1-2; tentative D call: TRBD1 (6 bases). V was cut by 1 base and J by 8 bases, with 11 bases left in between. The CDR3 contains 13 residues. The V gene's germline CDR1 is SGHTA and CDR2 FQGTGA. Here the CDR3 reads CASSLIRGGGYTF. For the CDR3, the DNA is TGTGCCAGCAGCTTAATAAGGGGGGGCGGCTACACCTTC.

The chain couples TRBV10-3 to TRBJ2-5; 8 nucleotides agree with TRBD1. Per the germline V gene, CDR1 is ENHRY and CDR2 is SYGVKD. Trimming at V came to 10 bases and at J to 2 bases, leaving 12 bases not matched to a gene. CDR3 length: 15 amino acids. In DNA form, the CDR3 reads TGTGCCACCGCTCTCGACAGGGGAGTACAAGAGACCCAGTACTTC. Its protein product is CATALDRGVQETQYF.

The rearrangement links TRBV7-9 to TRBJ2-4, with D possibly matching TRBD2 (5 bases). The CDR3 covers 16 residues. Trimming left V 5 bases short and J 0 bases short, with 14 bases between. Looked up from germline, CDR1 is SEHNR and CDR2 is FQNEAQ (reference sequence). In DNA form, the CDR3 reads TGTGCCAGCAGCCCAAGGGAGACCCTAGCCAAAAACATTCAGTACTTC. Amino acids: CASSPRETLAKNIQYF.

V usage is TRBV19 and J usage is TRBJ1-5; D is possibly TRBD1 (6 bases). The V end lost 1 base, the J end lost 4 bases, and 11 bases lay between the germline ends. This CDR3 has 15 amino acids. Germline V gives CDR1 LNHDA, CDR2 SQIVND (reference sequence). The CDR3: CASSIVSGVNQPQHF. The CDR3 coding sequence is TGTGCCAGTAGTATAGTCTCAGGGGTTAATCAGCCCCAGCATTTT.

A remark on this clone: At the DNA level, this CDR3 is encoded by other sequences in the same sample as well. This chain uses TRBV6-5 with TRBJ2-3; D possibly corresponds to TRBD2 (6 bases). Trimming cost V 0 bases and J 2 bases, with 9 bases left between them. The germline CDR1 and CDR2 sequences are MNHEY and SVGAGI. The CDR3 is made up of 15 amino acids. For the CDR3, the DNA is TGTGCCAGCAGTTACTCAGGAGGGCCCACAGATACGCAGTATTTT. Translating it yields CASSYSGGPTDTQYF.

V is TRBV3-1 (or the pseudogene TRBV3-2) and J is TRBJ1-5, with 12 bases matching TRBD1. Germline V gives CDR1 LGHDT, CDR2 YNNKEL (reference sequence). This CDR3 has 15 amino acids. V shed 5 bases, J shed 6 bases, and the junction held 5 bases outside the gene matches. The CDR3 sequence is CASSSGTGGSQPQHF. The DNA for the CDR3 is TGTGCCAGCAGCTCCGGGACAGGGGGCAGTCAGCCCCAGCATTTT.

In its sample, this clone was seen once. The rearrangement links TRBV21-1 to TRBJ1-5; the table calls TRBD1, which could not be checked here. TRBV21-1 is assigned pseudogene status. CDR3 length equals 13 residues. CDR3 nucleotide sequence: TGTGCCAGAACACGAAGTAGCAATCAGCCCCAGCATTTT. It encodes CARTRSSNQPQHF.